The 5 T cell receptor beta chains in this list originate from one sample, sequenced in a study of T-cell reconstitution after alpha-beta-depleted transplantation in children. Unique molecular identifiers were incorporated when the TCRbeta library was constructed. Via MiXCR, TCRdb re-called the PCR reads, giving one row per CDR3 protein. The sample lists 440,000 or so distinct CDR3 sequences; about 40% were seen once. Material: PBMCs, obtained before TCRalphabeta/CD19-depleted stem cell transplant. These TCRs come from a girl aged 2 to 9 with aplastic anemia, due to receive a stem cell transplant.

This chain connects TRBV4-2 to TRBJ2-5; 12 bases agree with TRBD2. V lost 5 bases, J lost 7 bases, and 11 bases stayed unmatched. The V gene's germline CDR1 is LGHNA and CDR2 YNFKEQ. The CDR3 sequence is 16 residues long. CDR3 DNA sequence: TGTGCCAGCAGCAGCGCCGCGACTAGCGGGGGTGGGACCCAGTACTTC. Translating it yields CASSSAATSGGGTQYF.

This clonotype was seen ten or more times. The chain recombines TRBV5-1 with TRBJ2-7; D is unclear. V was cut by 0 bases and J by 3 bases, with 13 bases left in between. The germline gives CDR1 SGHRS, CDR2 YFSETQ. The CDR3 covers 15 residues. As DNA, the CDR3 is TGCGCCAGCAGCTTGGATCCTCGAACGAACTACGAGCAGTACTTC. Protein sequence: CASSLDPRTNYEQYF.

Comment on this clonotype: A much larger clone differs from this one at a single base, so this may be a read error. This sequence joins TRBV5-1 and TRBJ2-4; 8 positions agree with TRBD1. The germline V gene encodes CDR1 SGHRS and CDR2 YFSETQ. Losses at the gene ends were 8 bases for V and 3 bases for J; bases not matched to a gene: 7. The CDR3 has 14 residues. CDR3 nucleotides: TGCGCCAGTGGGACAGGTCTAGACAAAAACATTCAGTACTTC. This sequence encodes CASGTGLDKNIQYF. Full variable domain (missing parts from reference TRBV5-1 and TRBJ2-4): KAGVTQTPRYLIKTRGQQVTLSCSPISGHRSVSWYQQTPGQGLQFLFEYFSETQRNKGNFPGRFSGRQFSNSRSEMNVSTLELGDSALYLCASGTGLDKNIQYFGAGTRLSVL.

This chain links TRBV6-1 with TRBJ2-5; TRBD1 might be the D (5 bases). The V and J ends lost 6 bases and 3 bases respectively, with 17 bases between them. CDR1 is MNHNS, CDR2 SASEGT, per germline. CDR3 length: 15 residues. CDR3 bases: TGTGCCAGCAGCCCTCTGAGAGAGACAGAAGAGACCCAGTACTTC. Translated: CASSPLRETEETQYF.

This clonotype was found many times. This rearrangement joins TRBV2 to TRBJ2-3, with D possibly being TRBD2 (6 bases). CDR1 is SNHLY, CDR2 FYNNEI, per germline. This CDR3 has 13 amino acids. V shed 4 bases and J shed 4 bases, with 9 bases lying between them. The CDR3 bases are TGTGCCAGCAGTGGGGAGGAGGCAGATACGCAGTATTTT. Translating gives CASSGEEADTQYF.